This entry is about one T cell receptor (beta chain). The data belong to a study of blood T cell repertoires in COVID-19. The wider study: The samples span acute and convalescent COVID-19 from the United States, Italy and Spain. Nucleic acid was either cDNA or gDNA, and it came from T cells, B-cell-depleted T cells, or PBMCs.

The repertoire was sequenced with immunoSEQ multiplex PCR; TCRdb's copy has only in-frame clones and lacks some. The sample consists of some 75,000 clones, 70% to 90% of them appearing once. The sequencing input was peripheral blood. The TCR was taken from a man of 80 years or more with COVID-19, enrolled during active disease.

As DNA, the CDR3 is TGTGCCAGCAGCTTAGCCAGGACAGGGTGGGAAGAGACCCAGTACTTC. Its translation is CASSLARTGWEETQYF. V gene TRBV7-6 combines with J gene TRBJ2-5; 8 bases line up with TRBD1. The ends lost 0 bases at V and 3 bases at J; junction bases unmatched: 6. The CDR3 totals 16 residues. From germline, CDR1 is SGHVS and CDR2 FNYEAQ.